This T cell receptor beta chain was profiled in a study of blood T cell repertoires in COVID-19. Study-level background: Spain, Italy and the United States supplied samples that represented acute and convalescent COVID-19. Nucleic acid was either cDNA or gDNA, and it came from T cells, B-cell-depleted T cells, or PBMCs.

Authors' analysis steps: Reference gene primer amplification gave nucleated cell count estimates. This table comes from immunoSEQ multiplex PCR, and its TCRdb copy is limited to in-frame clones, with some not included. For V, J and clone size, that table is used; D and trimming come from the DNA. The sample includes around 300,000 clones, more than 80% of them seen just once. After removal of 3 bases from V and 7 bases from J, the junction contained 13 bases not matched to a gene. Germline values: CDR1 DFQATT, CDR2 SNEGSKA (reference sequence). The CDR3 extends over 15 amino acids. The TCR comes from a woman younger than 30 who had recovered from COVID-19. The J gene is TRBJ1-2, the V gene TRBV20-1; 8 bases map to TRBD1. Sequencing input: PBMCs or T cells enriched from blood (not recorded which). Here the CDR3 reads CSASPTTGVISGYTF. CDR3 DNA: TGCAGTGCTAGTCCTACGACAGGGGTTATAAGTGGCTACACCTTC.